This is a list of T cell receptor beta chains from one sample in a study of vaccination effects on CD4 cells after COVID-19. Sequenced by immunoSEQ multiplex PCR; TCRdb stores in-frame clones only, minus some. The sample holds some 15,000 clones; 70% to 80% are singletons and the top ten take more than 20%. Their recognized antigens are unknown. The specimen was CD4+ T cells from PBMCs cultured with HCoV-NL63 spike peptides, collected after COVID-19 vaccination. The receptor set was obtained from a human donor who received a COVID-19 vaccine. The CDR3 runs from the conserved cysteine through the conserved F or W. D genes are given only for firm matches. A row's size may be missing; if present it is once, few, many or a size class.

clone_size | d_call | j_call | v_call | cdr3_aa | cdr3_nt
once | . | TRBJ1-2 | TRBV6-5 | CASSSHGTIYGYTF | TGTGCCAGCAGTTCTCACGGGACAATCTATGGCTACACCTTC
. | . | TRBJ2-1 | TRBV11-3 | CASSLGQGGYNEQFF | TGTGCCAGCAGCTTAGGGCAGGGGGGTTACAATGAGCAGTTCTTC
. | TRBD1 | TRBJ1-1 | TRBV5-4 | CASSLASGTGEAFF | TGTGCCAGCAGCTTGGCGTCCGGGACAGGTGAAGCTTTCTTT
. | . | TRBJ2-3 | TRBV30 | CAWEMSSSTDTQYF | TGTGCCTGGGAGATGAGCAGTAGCACAGATACGCAGTATTTT
few | TRBD1 | TRBJ1-2 | TRBV19 | CASRATGGNYGYTF | TGTGCCAGTAGGGCGACAGGGGGCAACTATGGCTACACCTTC
. | . | TRBJ1-4 | TRBV7-8 | CASSFEGWSEKLFF | TGTGCCAGCAGCTTCGAAGGGTGGAGTGAAAAACTGTTTTTT
. | . | TRBJ1-1 | TRBV7-9 | CASSNSGRGNTEAFF | TGTGCCAGCAGCAATTCCGGGAGGGGGAACACTGAAGCTTTCTTT
. | TRBD1 | TRBJ1-5 | TRBV2 | CASSRQGASNQPQHF | TGTGCCAGCAGTCGACAGGGGGCAAGCAATCAGCCCCAGCATTTT
few | . | TRBJ1-6 | TRBV3-1/TRBV3-2 | CASSQESGPLHF | TGTGCCAGCAGCCAAGAGTCAGGACCCCTCCACTTT
. | . | TRBJ1-2 | TRBV28 | CASSFSAGDGYTF | TGTGCCAGCAGTTTCTCGGCAGGGGATGGCTACACCTTC
once | TRBD2 | TRBJ2-1 | TRBV4-2 | CASSQDRLAGGSNEQFF | TGTGCCAGCAGCCAAGATAGGCTAGCGGGAGGGTCGAATGAGCAGTTCTTC
. | TRBD2 | TRBJ2-7 | TRBV7-6 | CASSLGSGSSYEQYF | TGTGCCAGCAGCTTAGGAAGCGGGAGCTCCTACGAGCAGTACTTC
. | . | TRBJ1-1 | TRBV19 | CASSMYSSNTEAFF | TGTGCCAGTAGTATGTACAGTTCGAACACTGAAGCTTTCTTT
. | . | TRBJ2-7 | TRBV5-5 | CASSLAVNPSDEQYF | TGTGCCAGCAGCTTGGCTGTTAACCCCTCGGACGAGCAGTACTTC
. | . | TRBJ2-1 | TRBV5-6 | CASSLGLPNEQFF | TGTGCCAGCAGCTTGGGACTTCCCAATGAGCAGTTCTTC
few | . | TRBJ2-7 | TRBV28 | CASSGDGRAYEQYF | TGTGCCAGCAGCGGCGATGGTCGCGCCTACGAGCAGTACTTC
. | . | TRBJ2-2 | TRBV11-2 | CASSFHRGGTNTGELFF | TGTGCCAGCAGCTTTCATCGAGGGGGAACGAACACCGGGGAGCTGTTTTTT
. | TRBD1 | TRBJ1-5 | TRBV20-1 | CSASFPQGGVRYNQPQHF | TGCAGTGCTAGTTTCCCTCAGGGGGGGGTTAGGTACAATCAGCCCCAGCATTTT
. | TRBD1 | TRBJ1-5 | TRBV10-3 | CAISPGDRLQPQHF | TGTGCCATCAGTCCCGGGGACAGATTACAGCCCCAGCATTTT
. | TRBD1 | TRBJ1-4 | TRBV6-4 | CASSFDRESEKLFF | TGTGCCAGCAGTTTCGACAGGGAAAGTGAAAAACTGTTTTTT
. | . | TRBJ2-7 | TRBV13 | CASRDSGSSYEQYF | TGTGCCAGCAGGGACTCTGGGAGTTCGTACGAGCAGTACTTC
few | . | TRBJ2-7 | TRBV25-1 | CASRGGQHYEQYF | TGTGCCAGCAGGGGGGGACAGCACTACGAGCAGTACTTC
. | . | TRBJ2-5 | TRBV24-1 | CATSASGTERETQYF | TGTGCCACCAGTGCCTCCGGGACTGAGCGTGAGACCCAGTACTTC
. | . | TRBJ1-4 | TRBV9 | CASSVGEGEKLFF | TGTGCCAGCAGCGTAGGGGAGGGGGAAAAACTGTTTTTT
. | TRBD1 | TRBJ1-2 | TRBV19 | CASSIARDRGSYGYTF | TGTGCCAGTAGTATAGCCCGGGACAGGGGAAGCTATGGCTACACCTTC
. | TRBD2 | TRBJ2-1 | TRBV5-1 | CASSPSGLAGGEQFF | TGCGCCAGCAGCCCGAGTGGACTAGCGGGAGGTGAGCAGTTCTTC
few | . | TRBJ2-7 | TRBV5-1 | CASSLAVDYEQYF | TGCGCCAGCAGCTTGGCCGTAGACTACGAGCAGTACTTC
. | TRBD1 | TRBJ1-6 | TRBV3-1/TRBV3-2 | CASSQVTGIYNSPLHF | TGTGCCAGCAGCCAAGTGACAGGGATATATAATTCACCCCTCCACTTT
. | . | TRBJ2-2 | TRBV30 | CAWSSRDGTGELFF | TGTGCCTGGAGTTCCAGGGATGGCACCGGGGAGCTGTTTTTT
. | . | TRBJ1-2 | TRBV28 | CASSFGQNYGYTF | TGTGCCAGCAGTTTCGGGCAAAACTATGGCTACACCTTC
. | TRBD1 | TRBJ2-3 | TRBV5-1 | CASSPTGTGARTDTQYF | TGCGCCAGCAGCCCGACCGGGACAGGGGCCCGCACAGATACGCAGTATTTT
. | . | TRBJ1-3 | TRBV4-3 | CASSQDHNGNTIYF | TGCGCCAGCAGCCAAGATCATAATGGAAACACCATATATTTT
. | . | TRBJ1-2 | TRBV27 | CASSFITDGISPNYGYTF | TGTGCCAGCAGTTTTATTACAGATGGAATCTCCCCTAATTATGGCTACACCTTC
. | TRBD1 | TRBJ2-2 | TRBV19 | CASSTGTGVTGELFF | TGTGCCAGTAGTACCGGGACAGGGGTCACCGGGGAGCTGTTTTTT
. | TRBD1 | TRBJ2-1 | TRBV7-2 | CASSLAGGQGAIEQFF | TGTGCCAGCAGCTTAGCGGGGGGACAGGGGGCGATTGAGCAGTTCTTC
. | . | TRBJ2-5 | TRBV20-1 | CSASGVSGPQYF | TGCAGTGCTAGTGGGGTTTCAGGGCCCCAGTACTTC
. | TRBD1 | TRBJ2-5 | TRBV19 | CASSRTGGREETQYF | TGTGCCAGTAGTCGGACAGGGGGCCGAGAAGAGACCCAGTACTTC
few | . | TRBJ1-6 | TRBV19 | CASSPRGGVNSPLHF | TGTGCCAGTAGTCCCCGGGGCGGCGTCAATTCACCCCTCCACTTT
. | . | TRBJ2-3 | TRBV6-6 | CASSDLPTDTQYF | TGTGCCAGCAGCGACCTCCCGACAGATACGCAGTATTTT
few | . | TRBJ2-3 | TRBV28 | CASSPRPNTQYF | TGTGCCAGCAGTCCTCGACCGAATACGCAGTATTTT
. | TRBD2 | TRBJ2-5 | TRBV9 | CASSVGVGGRAETQYF | TGTGCCAGCAGCGTAGGAGTCGGGGGGAGGGCGGAGACCCAGTACTTC
. | . | TRBJ2-1 | TRBV18 | CASSPPGVRNEQFF | TGTGCCAGCTCACCACCGGGAGTGCGCAATGAGCAGTTCTTC
. | TRBD1 | TRBJ2-1 | TRBV7-8 | CASSLVRGRYNEQFF | TGTGCCAGCAGCTTAGTCAGGGGGCGGTACAATGAGCAGTTCTTC
. | . | TRBJ2-1 | TRBV7-9 | CASSLAGGPQFF | TGTGCCAGCAGCTTAGCGGGAGGACCCCAGTTCTTC
once | TRBD1 | TRBJ2-2 | TRBV7-8 | CASSLPSAGGLTGELFF | TGTGCCAGCAGCTTACCCTCGGCAGGGGGCCTCACCGGGGAGCTGTTTTTT
. | . | TRBJ1-5 | TRBV2 | CASSESLGLQPQHF | TGTGCCAGCAGTGAAAGCCTGGGGCTTCAGCCCCAGCATTTT